This T cell receptor (beta chain) was sequenced in a study of response to subunit inactivated influenza vaccine (dated by TCRdb to about 2018). Regarding the complete study: Deep quantitative profiling of the T cell receptor repertoire was used in the study to follow responses to a trivalent subunit inactivated influenza vaccine.

CDR1 MNHEY and CDR2 SMNVEV are derived from the germline V gene (reference sequence). The CDR3 spans 13 residues, from the cysteine through the phenylalanine. CDR3 DNA only is kept here, 39 bases in frame from base 1. V was cut back by 2 bases and J by 7 bases, leaving a gap of 12 bases between them. The full study reports these points: The authors proposed that each seasonal influenza vaccination may bring in only a limited number of new T cells.

The time point label here, explained by the study, means: more than 40 days after influenza vaccine administration. A note on this clonotype: Its specific antigen is unknown. Per-base qualities were not stored, and no clone one base away is much larger.

The receptor library was made with RT-PCR. Sequenced on an Illumina HiSeq 2500. In TCRdb, the public reads were trimmed at Q25 with fastp and aligned with MiXCR, with productive beta chains retained. Each entry is one CDR3 protein sequence, shown with its most common DNA and genes. The sample has more than 400,000 distinct CDR3 sequences on record, approximately 10% of them singletons. About an eighth of the sample comes from the top ten. Sample: PBMCs from blood, taken roughly 48 days after vaccination. This chain is built from TRBV27 and TRBJ2-7, with no D gene named confidently. The source is a man aged 50 to 59 who received an inactivated influenza vaccine. Donor details come from another sample of the same person, matched by shared clones. The CDR3 protein is CASSLAGPGEQYF. The nucleotide sequence reads as follows: TGTGCCAGCAGTTTAGCAGGCCCCGGGGAGCAGTACTTC.